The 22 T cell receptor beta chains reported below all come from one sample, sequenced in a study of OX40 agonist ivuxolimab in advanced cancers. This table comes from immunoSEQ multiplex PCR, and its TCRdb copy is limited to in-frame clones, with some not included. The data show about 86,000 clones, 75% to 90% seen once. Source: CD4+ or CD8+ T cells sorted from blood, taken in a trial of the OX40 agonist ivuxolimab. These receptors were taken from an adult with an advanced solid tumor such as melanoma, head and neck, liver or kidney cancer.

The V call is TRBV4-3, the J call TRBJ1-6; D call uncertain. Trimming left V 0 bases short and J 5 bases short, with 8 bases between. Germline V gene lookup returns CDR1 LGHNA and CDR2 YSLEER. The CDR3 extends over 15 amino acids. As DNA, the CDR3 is TGCGCCAGCAGCCAAGACCGCCTCAATAATTCACCCCTCCACTTT. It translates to CASSQDRLNNSPLHF.

CDR3 DNA sequence: TGTGCCAGCAGCTTAGCCGGGACTGGCGGTCCGTACTTC. It yields the protein CASSLAGTGGPYF. The genes are TRBV7-9 and TRBJ2-7, with D possibly TRBD2 on 6 matching bases. This CDR3 is 13 amino acids long. With 0 bases removed from V and 12 bases from J, the gap between germline ends came to 15 bases. Germline CDR1 reads SEHNR; CDR2 reads FQNEAQ (reference sequence).

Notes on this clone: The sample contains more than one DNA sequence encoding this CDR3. CDR3 bases: TGTGCCAGCAGCTCTTACAATGAGCAATTCTTC. It translates to CASSSYNEQFF. The chain combines TRBV21-1 with TRBJ2-1. TRBV21-1 is an annotated pseudogene. The CDR3 consists of 11 residues.

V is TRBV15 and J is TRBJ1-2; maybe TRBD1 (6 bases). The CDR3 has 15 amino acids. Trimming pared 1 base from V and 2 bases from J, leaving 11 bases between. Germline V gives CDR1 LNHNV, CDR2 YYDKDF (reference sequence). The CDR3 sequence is CATSRVQRGNYGYTF. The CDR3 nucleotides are TGTGCCACCAGCAGAGTTCAGAGGGGGAACTATGGCTACACCTTC.

CDR3 DNA: TGTGCCAGCAGCGTAACAGTAGATAATTCACCCCTCCACTTT. Protein sequence: CASSVTVDNSPLHF. The chain uses TRBV9 and TRBJ1-6; D gene ambiguous. V gave up 1 base and J gave up 5 bases, with 7 bases separating them. This CDR3 region has 14 residues. The germline V gene encodes CDR1 SGDLS and CDR2 YYNGEE.

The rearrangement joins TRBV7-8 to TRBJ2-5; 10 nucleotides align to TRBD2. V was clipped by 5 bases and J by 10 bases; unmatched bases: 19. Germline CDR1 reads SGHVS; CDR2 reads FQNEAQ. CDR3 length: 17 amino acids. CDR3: CASSPLLAGGHIKGQYF. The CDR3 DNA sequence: TGTGCCAGCAGCCCACTCTTAGCGGGAGGCCATATTAAGGGCCAGTACTTC. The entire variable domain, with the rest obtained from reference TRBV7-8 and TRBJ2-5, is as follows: GAGVSQSPRYKVAKRGQDVALRCDPISGHVSLFWYQQALGQGPEFLTYFQNEAQLDKSGLPSDRFFAERPEGSVSTLKIQRTQQEDSAVYLCASSPLLAGGHIKGQYFGPGTRLLVL.

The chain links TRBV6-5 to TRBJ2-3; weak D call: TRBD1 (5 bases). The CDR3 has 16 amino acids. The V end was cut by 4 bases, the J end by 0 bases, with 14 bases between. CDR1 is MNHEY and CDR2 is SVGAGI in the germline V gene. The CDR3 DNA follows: TGTGCCAGCAGTTCTCCAGGGTCGGCGAGCACAGATACGCAGTATTTT. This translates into CASSSPGSASTDTQYF.

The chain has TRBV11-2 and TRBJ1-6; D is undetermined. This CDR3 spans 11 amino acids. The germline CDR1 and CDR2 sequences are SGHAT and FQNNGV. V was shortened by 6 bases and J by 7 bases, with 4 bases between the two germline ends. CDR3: CASSWNSPLHF. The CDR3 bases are TGTGCCAGCAGTTGGAATTCACCCCTCCACTTT.

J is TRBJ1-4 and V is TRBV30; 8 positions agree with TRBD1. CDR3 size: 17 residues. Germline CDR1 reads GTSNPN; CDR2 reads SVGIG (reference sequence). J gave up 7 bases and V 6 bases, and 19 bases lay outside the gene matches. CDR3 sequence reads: CACPHQGAWEYTEKLFF. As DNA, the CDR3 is TGTGCCTGCCCACACCAGGGGGCATGGGAGTATACTGAAAAACTGTTTTTT.

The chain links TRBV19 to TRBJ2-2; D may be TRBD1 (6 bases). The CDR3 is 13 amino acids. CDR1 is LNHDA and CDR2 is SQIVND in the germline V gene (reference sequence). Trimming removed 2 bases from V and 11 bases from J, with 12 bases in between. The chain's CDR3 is CASSIRGNIELFF. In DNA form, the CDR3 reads TGTGCCAGTAGTATAAGGGGGAATATCGAGCTGTTTTTT.

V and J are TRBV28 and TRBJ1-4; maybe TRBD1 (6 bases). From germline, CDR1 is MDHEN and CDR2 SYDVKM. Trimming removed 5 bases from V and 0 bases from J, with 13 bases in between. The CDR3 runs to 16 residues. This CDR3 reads CASSPTGPATNEKLFF. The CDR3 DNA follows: TGTGCCAGCAGTCCGACAGGTCCTGCAACTAATGAAAAACTGTTTTTT.

The chain's CDR3 is CASSGQGLYEQYV. The CDR3 coding sequence is TGTGCCAGCAGCGGACAGGGGTTATACGAGCAGTACGTC. This chain uses TRBV2 with TRBJ2-7; 9 bases agree with TRBD1. CDR1 SNHLY and CDR2 FYNNEI come from the germline V gene. The CDR3 covers 13 residues. V gave up 6 bases and J gave up 4 bases; unmatched junction bases: 4.

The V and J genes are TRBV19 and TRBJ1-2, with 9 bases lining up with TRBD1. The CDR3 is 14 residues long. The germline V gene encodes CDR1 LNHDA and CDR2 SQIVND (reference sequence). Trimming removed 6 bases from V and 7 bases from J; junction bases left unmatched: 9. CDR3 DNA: TGTGCCAGTAGGGTGGACAGGGGATCAGGTGGCTACACCTTC. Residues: CASRVDRGSGGYTF.

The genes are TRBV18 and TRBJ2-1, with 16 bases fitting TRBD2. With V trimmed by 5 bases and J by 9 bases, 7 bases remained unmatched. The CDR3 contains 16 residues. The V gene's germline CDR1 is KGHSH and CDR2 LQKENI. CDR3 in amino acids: CASSGTSGRAHGEQFF. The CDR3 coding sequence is TGTGCCAGCTCAGGGACTAGCGGGAGGGCCCATGGTGAGCAGTTCTTC.

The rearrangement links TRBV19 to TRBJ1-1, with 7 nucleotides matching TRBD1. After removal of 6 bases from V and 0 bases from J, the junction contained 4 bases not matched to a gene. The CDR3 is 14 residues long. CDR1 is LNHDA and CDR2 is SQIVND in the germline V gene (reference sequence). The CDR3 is CASSPTGMNTEAFF. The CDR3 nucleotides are TGTGCCAGTAGCCCGACAGGGATGAACACTGAAGCTTTCTTT.

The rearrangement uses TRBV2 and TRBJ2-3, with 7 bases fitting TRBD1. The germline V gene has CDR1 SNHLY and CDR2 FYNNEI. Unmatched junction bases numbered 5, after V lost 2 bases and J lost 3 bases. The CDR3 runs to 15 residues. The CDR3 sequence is CASSEQTGWTDTQYF. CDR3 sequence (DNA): TGTGCCAGCAGTGAACAGACAGGGTGGACAGATACGCAGTATTTT.

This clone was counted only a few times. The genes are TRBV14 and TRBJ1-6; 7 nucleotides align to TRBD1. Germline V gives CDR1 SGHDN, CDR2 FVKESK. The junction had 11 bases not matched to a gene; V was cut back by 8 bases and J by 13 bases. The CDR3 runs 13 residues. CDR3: CASQPRQGFPLHF. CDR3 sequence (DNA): TGTGCCAGCCAACCGAGACAGGGTTTCCCCCTCCACTTT.

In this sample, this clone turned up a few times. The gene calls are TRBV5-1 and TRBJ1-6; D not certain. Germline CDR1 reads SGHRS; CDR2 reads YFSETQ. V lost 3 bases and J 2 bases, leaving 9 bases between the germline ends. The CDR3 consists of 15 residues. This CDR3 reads CASSSDGPYNSPLHF. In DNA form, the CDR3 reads TGCGCCAGCAGCTCGGACGGGCCCTATAATTCACCCCTCCACTTT.

The CDR3 DNA reads as TGTGCCAGCAGGATAGCGGGGGCCAGAACCGGGGAGCTGTTTTTT. Encoded protein: CASRIAGARTGELFF. The V gene is TRBV6-5, the J gene TRBJ2-2; TRBD2 agrees at 9 bases. V lost 6 bases to trimming and J lost 5 bases; unmatched junction nucleotides: 7. CDR3 size: 15 residues. Germline values: CDR1 MNHEY, CDR2 SVGAGI.

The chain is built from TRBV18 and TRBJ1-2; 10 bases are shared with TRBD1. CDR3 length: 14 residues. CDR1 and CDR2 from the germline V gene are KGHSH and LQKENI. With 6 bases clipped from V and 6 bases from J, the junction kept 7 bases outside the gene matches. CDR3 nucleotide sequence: TGTGCCAGCTCCCGAGACGGGACAGGGGATGGCTACACCTTC. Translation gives CASSRDGTGDGYTF.

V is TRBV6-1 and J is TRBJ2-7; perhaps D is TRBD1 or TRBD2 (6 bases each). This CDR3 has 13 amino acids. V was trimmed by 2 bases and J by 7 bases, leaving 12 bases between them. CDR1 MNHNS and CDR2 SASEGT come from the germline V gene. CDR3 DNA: TGTGCCAGCAGTGAACGGGGGCAGAGGGAGCAGTACGTC. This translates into CASSERGQREQYV.

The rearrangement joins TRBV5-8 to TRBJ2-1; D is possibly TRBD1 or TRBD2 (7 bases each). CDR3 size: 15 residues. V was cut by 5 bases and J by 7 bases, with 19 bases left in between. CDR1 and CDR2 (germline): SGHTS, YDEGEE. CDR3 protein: CASRHDREGGNEQFF. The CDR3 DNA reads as TGTGCCAGCAGACATGACAGGGAGGGAGGAAATGAGCAGTTCTTC.